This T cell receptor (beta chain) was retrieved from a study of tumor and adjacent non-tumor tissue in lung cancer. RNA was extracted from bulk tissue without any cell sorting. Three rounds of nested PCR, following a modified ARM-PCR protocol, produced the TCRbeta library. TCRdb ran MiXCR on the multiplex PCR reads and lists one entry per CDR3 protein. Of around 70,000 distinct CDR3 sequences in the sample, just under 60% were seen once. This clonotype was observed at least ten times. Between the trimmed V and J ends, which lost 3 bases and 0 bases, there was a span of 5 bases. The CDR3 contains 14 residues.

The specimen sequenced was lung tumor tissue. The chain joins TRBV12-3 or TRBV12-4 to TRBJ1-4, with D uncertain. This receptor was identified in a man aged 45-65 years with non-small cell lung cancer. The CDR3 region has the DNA TGTGCCAGCAGTTTGGATACAACTAATGAAAAACTGTTTTTT. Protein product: CASSLDTTNEKLFF.